Described below is a single T cell receptor beta chain sequence and its context. The RNA input was roughly 0.45 to 1 ug, and it was reverse transcribed with random hexamers. TCRdb independently ran MiXCR on the immunoSEQ multiplex PCR reads; one entry per CDR3 protein. The top ten clones hold more than 0.25% of a sample with around 130,000 distinct CDR3 sequences, roughly 94% of them seen once. These data originate in a study of CD8 T cells in Susac syndrome. Study information: Each patient with Susac syndrome, at the time of blood draw, was therapy-naive, on corticosteroids, or on intravenous immunoglobulin alone.

Negative isolation was applied to CD8+ and CD4+ T cells, and FACS enrichment was applied to TEMRA cells. The germline V gene has CDR1 SQVTM and CDR2 ANQGSEA. The CDR3 extends over 13 amino acids. Trimming pared 6 bases from V and 6 bases from J, leaving 17 bases between. The material sequenced was CD8+ T cells from PBMCs. The V gene is TRBV29-1, the J gene TRBJ1-2, with D unclear. This sequence was found in a human donor with Susac syndrome. The CDR3 nucleotides are TGCAGCGTCCGGACTCCCGGAGCGAATGGCTACACCTTC. This sequence encodes CSVRTPGANGYTF.